A selection of T cell receptor beta chains follows, all from one sample in a study of siplizumab effects on memory and regulatory T cells. Profiling relied on immunoSEQ multiplex PCR, and the TCRdb table lists in-frame clones only, not all of them. The sample shows 98,000 or so clones, over 85% of them seen only once. Sequenced input: Tregs sorted from blood. The receptors here all came from a human donor in good health. Each CDR3 is given with its conserved first and last residue. Each record gives: J gene, D gene, clone size, V gene, CDR3 DNA, CDR3 protein. D genes are given only for firm matches. Rows give clone size only sometimes, using once, few, many, or a class for an expanded clone.

J gene: TRBJ1-2
D gene: NA
clone size: NA
V gene: TRBV5-5
CDR3 DNA: TGTGCCAGCAGCCCGTCGATCAGCAGGGGAAACTATGGCTACACCTTC
CDR3 protein: CASSPSISRGNYGYTF

J gene: TRBJ2-1
D gene: TRBD2
clone size: NA
V gene: TRBV10-2
CDR3 DNA: TGCGCCAGCAGGCTAGCGGGGAGCCGTTACAATGAGCAGTTCTTC
CDR3 protein: CASRLAGSRYNEQFF

J gene: TRBJ1-1
D gene: TRBD1
clone size: NA
V gene: TRBV18
CDR3 DNA: TGTGCCAGCTCACCTCGAAAAACAGGGGGCGCGACGCACACTGAAGCTTTCTTT
CDR3 protein: CASSPRKTGGATHTEAFF

J gene: TRBJ2-7
D gene: NA
clone size: NA
V gene: TRBV6-1
CDR3 DNA: TGTGCCAGCAGTAGAGGGACGGTCACCTACGAGCAGTACTTC
CDR3 protein: CASSRGTVTYEQYF

J gene: TRBJ2-7
D gene: NA
clone size: NA
V gene: TRBV19
CDR3 DNA: TGTGCCAGTAGTATCTCTAGTTACTACGAGCAGTACTTC
CDR3 protein: CASSISSYYEQYF

J gene: TRBJ1-1
D gene: TRBD1
clone size: NA
V gene: TRBV5-1
CDR3 DNA: TGCGCCAGCAGCCCGGGACAGGGGGTTTTGGGGACTGAAGCTTTCTTT
CDR3 protein: CASSPGQGVLGTEAFF

J gene: TRBJ1-1
D gene: NA
clone size: NA
V gene: TRBV20-1
CDR3 DNA: TGCAGTGCTCCACTGGGGGCTGAAGCTTTCTTT
CDR3 protein: CSAPLGAEAFF

J gene: TRBJ2-1
D gene: NA
clone size: NA
V gene: TRBV6-4
CDR3 DNA: TGTGCCAGCAGTGAATCCCGAGGTGAGGACAATGAGCAGTTCTTC
CDR3 protein: CASSESRGEDNEQFF

J gene: TRBJ1-5
D gene: TRBD1
clone size: NA
V gene: TRBV7-2
CDR3 DNA: TGTGCCAGCAGCTTAGGACAGGGATTGAGGCAGCCCCAGCATTTT
CDR3 protein: CASSLGQGLRQPQHF

J gene: TRBJ1-4
D gene: NA
clone size: NA
V gene: TRBV5-6
CDR3 DNA: TGTGCCAGCAGCTTGCTGGCTGACAGTAATGAAAAACTGTTTTTT
CDR3 protein: CASSLLADSNEKLFF

J gene: TRBJ1-4
D gene: NA
clone size: NA
V gene: TRBV19
CDR3 DNA: TGTGCCAGTACCATATTGGTGTATCATAATGAAAAACTGTTTTTT
CDR3 protein: CASTILVYHNEKLFF

J gene: TRBJ2-3
D gene: TRBD1
clone size: NA
V gene: TRBV5-6
CDR3 DNA: TGTGCCAGCAGCGAAACCAAGGGGGCGAACACAGATACGCAGTATTTT
CDR3 protein: CASSETKGANTDTQYF

J gene: TRBJ1-2
D gene: NA
clone size: NA
V gene: TRBV7-9
CDR3 DNA: TGTGCCAGCAGCTCCACTAACTATGGCTACACCTTC
CDR3 protein: CASSSTNYGYTF

J gene: TRBJ1-1
D gene: NA
clone size: few
V gene: TRBV19
CDR3 DNA: TGTGCCAGTAGGGGCACAGGGTACACTGAAGCTTTCTTT
CDR3 protein: CASRGTGYTEAFF

J gene: TRBJ2-7
D gene: NA
clone size: NA
V gene: TRBV10-3
CDR3 DNA: TGTGCCATCAGGGGCAGGTCCTACGAGCAGTACTTC
CDR3 protein: CAIRGRSYEQYF

J gene: TRBJ2-7
D gene: TRBD1
clone size: NA
V gene: TRBV11-2
CDR3 DNA: TGTGCCAGCAGCTTAGGCCGACAGGGAATTAAGCAGTACTTC
CDR3 protein: CASSLGRQGIKQYF

J gene: TRBJ1-1
D gene: NA
clone size: NA
V gene: TRBV5-1
CDR3 DNA: TGCGCCAGCAGCTTGGGTCGGGGCACTGAAGCTTTCTTT
CDR3 protein: CASSLGRGTEAFF

J gene: TRBJ2-7
D gene: NA
clone size: NA
V gene: TRBV11-2
CDR3 DNA: TGTGCCAGCAGCTTAGTGGGCCGCGAGCAGTACTTC
CDR3 protein: CASSLVGREQYF

J gene: TRBJ1-2
D gene: NA
clone size: NA
V gene: TRBV20-1
CDR3 DNA: TGCAGTGCTAGAGATTTGTGGGGCTACACCTTC
CDR3 protein: CSARDLWGYTF

J gene: TRBJ1-4
D gene: TRBD1
clone size: NA
V gene: TRBV27
CDR3 DNA: TGTGCCAGCAGCTTCAGGGGGGATAATGAAAAACTGTTTTTT
CDR3 protein: CASSFRGDNEKLFF

J gene: TRBJ2-1
D gene: TRBD2
clone size: NA
V gene: TRBV2
CDR3 DNA: TGTGCCAGCACTAACCGACTAGCGGACAATGAGCAGTTCTTC
CDR3 protein: CASTNRLADNEQFF

J gene: TRBJ2-7
D gene: NA
clone size: NA
V gene: TRBV5-4
CDR3 DNA: TGTGCCAGCAGCCCCGGGGCTCAGGTACCCTACGAGCAGTACTTC
CDR3 protein: CASSPGAQVPYEQYF

J gene: TRBJ1-5
D gene: TRBD1
clone size: NA
V gene: TRBV6-1
CDR3 DNA: TGTGCCAGCAGTGAAACAGGGGGACAGCCCCAGCATTTT
CDR3 protein: CASSETGGQPQHF

J gene: TRBJ1-1
D gene: NA
clone size: NA
V gene: TRBV4-1
CDR3 DNA: TGCGCCAGCAGCCAAGTTTTTTCGGGATTTGCGGAAGCTTTCTTT
CDR3 protein: CASSQVFSGFAEAFF

J gene: TRBJ1-2
D gene: TRBD1
clone size: NA
V gene: TRBV10-3
CDR3 DNA: TGTGCCTCCCGGGACAGGGCGTACTATGGCTACACCTTC
CDR3 protein: CASRDRAYYGYTF

J gene: TRBJ1-1
D gene: NA
clone size: NA
V gene: TRBV19
CDR3 DNA: TGTGCCAGTATAGGGGTCGCTGAAGCTTTCTTT
CDR3 protein: CASIGVAEAFF

J gene: TRBJ2-7
D gene: TRBD2
clone size: NA
V gene: TRBV29-1
CDR3 DNA: TGCAGCGCCCCTGGGGGGAGGGGGCAGTACTTC
CDR3 protein: CSAPGGRGQYF

J gene: TRBJ1-1
D gene: NA
clone size: NA
V gene: TRBV2
CDR3 DNA: TGTGCCAGCAGGAGGACCACTGAAGCTTTCTTT
CDR3 protein: CASRRTTEAFF

J gene: TRBJ2-7
D gene: TRBD2
clone size: NA
V gene: TRBV2
CDR3 DNA: TGTGCCAGCAGTGTGGGACTATCCTACGAGCAGTACTTC
CDR3 protein: CASSVGLSYEQYF

J gene: TRBJ1-2
D gene: NA
clone size: NA
V gene: TRBV29-1
CDR3 DNA: TGCAGCGTTGAACAGGGGTTGAATGGCTACACCTTC
CDR3 protein: CSVEQGLNGYTF

J gene: TRBJ2-7
D gene: NA
clone size: NA
V gene: TRBV6-5
CDR3 DNA: TGTGCCAGCAGTTACACGGACCGGGCCCACGAGCAGTACTTC
CDR3 protein: CASSYTDRAHEQYF

J gene: TRBJ1-5
D gene: TRBD1
clone size: NA
V gene: TRBV6-1
CDR3 DNA: TGTGCCAGCAGTGAAGGTGGGACAGGGTGGAACTACGGCAATCAGCCCCAGCATTTT
CDR3 protein: CASSEGGTGWNYGNQPQHF

J gene: TRBJ2-3
D gene: NA
clone size: NA
V gene: TRBV11-2
CDR3 DNA: TGTGCCAGCAGACCATGGGGGCGGACTAGCACAGATACGCAGTATTTT
CDR3 protein: CASRPWGRTSTDTQYF

J gene: TRBJ1-2
D gene: NA
clone size: NA
V gene: TRBV5-1
CDR3 DNA: TGCGCCAGCAGCTTTAAGAACCCCCTTGGGGGAAGTAACTATGGCTACACCTTC
CDR3 protein: CASSFKNPLGGSNYGYTF

J gene: TRBJ2-5
D gene: TRBD1
clone size: NA
V gene: TRBV7-9
CDR3 DNA: TGTGCCAGCAGCCCCCGGACAGGGGGCAAAGAGACCCAGTACTTC
CDR3 protein: CASSPRTGGKETQYF

J gene: TRBJ2-7
D gene: NA
clone size: NA
V gene: TRBV4-2
CDR3 DNA: TGTGCCAGCAGCCTTAACGCCCGGGACTCCGCCTACGAGCAGTACTTC
CDR3 protein: CASSLNARDSAYEQYF

J gene: TRBJ1-1
D gene: TRBD1
clone size: NA
V gene: TRBV2
CDR3 DNA: TGTGCCAGCAACAGAGTACAGGGGATGAACACTGAAGCTTTCTTT
CDR3 protein: CASNRVQGMNTEAFF

J gene: TRBJ2-6
D gene: NA
clone size: NA
V gene: TRBV9
CDR3 DNA: TGTGCCAGCAGCGTAGTACGCGGGTCAGGGGCCAACGTCCTGACTTTC
CDR3 protein: CASSVVRGSGANVLTF

J gene: TRBJ2-7
D gene: TRBD2
clone size: NA
V gene: TRBV9
CDR3 DNA: TGTGCCAGCAGCGTAAGCGGGGGCAACGACGAGCAGTACTTC
CDR3 protein: CASSVSGGNDEQYF

J gene: TRBJ1-2
D gene: NA
clone size: NA
V gene: TRBV11-2
CDR3 DNA: TGTGCCAGCAGCTTAGTTTCCGGGTTCAACTATGGCTACACCTTC
CDR3 protein: CASSLVSGFNYGYTF

J gene: TRBJ2-5
D gene: TRBD1
clone size: NA
V gene: TRBV6-1
CDR3 DNA: TGTGCCAGCAGGGGACAGGCAGAGACCCAGTACTTC
CDR3 protein: CASRGQAETQYF

J gene: TRBJ1-1
D gene: NA
clone size: NA
V gene: TRBV18
CDR3 DNA: TGTGCCAGCTCACCTCTCCCCTTGTGGGGATCGAACACTGAAGCTTTCTTT
CDR3 protein: CASSPLPLWGSNTEAFF

J gene: TRBJ2-1
D gene: NA
clone size: NA
V gene: TRBV18
CDR3 DNA: TGTGCCAGCTCACCACCAGGGTCCTACGCGGATGAGCAGTTCTTC
CDR3 protein: CASSPPGSYADEQFF

J gene: TRBJ1-4
D gene: NA
clone size: NA
V gene: TRBV4-3
CDR3 DNA: TGCGCCAGCAGCCAAGGGGTTAGATCGGGGGCTGAAAAACTGTTTTTT
CDR3 protein: CASSQGVRSGAEKLFF

J gene: TRBJ2-5
D gene: NA
clone size: NA
V gene: TRBV28
CDR3 DNA: TGTGCCAGCAGTTGGGGCGGCCGAGGGACCCAGTACTTC
CDR3 protein: CASSWGGRGTQYF

J gene: TRBJ2-5
D gene: TRBD1
clone size: NA
V gene: TRBV10-3
CDR3 DNA: TGTGCCATCAGGGGGACAGCCCAAGAGACCCAGTACTTC
CDR3 protein: CAIRGTAQETQYF